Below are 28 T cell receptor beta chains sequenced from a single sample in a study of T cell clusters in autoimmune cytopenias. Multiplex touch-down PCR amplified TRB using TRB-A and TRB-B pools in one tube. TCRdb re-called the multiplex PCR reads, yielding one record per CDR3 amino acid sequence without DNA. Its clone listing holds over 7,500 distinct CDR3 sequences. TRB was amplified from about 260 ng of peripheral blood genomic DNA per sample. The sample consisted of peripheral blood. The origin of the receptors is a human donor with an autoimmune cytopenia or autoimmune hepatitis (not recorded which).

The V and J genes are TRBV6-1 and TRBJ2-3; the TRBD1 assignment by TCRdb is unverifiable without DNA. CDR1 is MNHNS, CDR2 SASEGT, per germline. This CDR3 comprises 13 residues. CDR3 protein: CASIRGFTDTQYF.

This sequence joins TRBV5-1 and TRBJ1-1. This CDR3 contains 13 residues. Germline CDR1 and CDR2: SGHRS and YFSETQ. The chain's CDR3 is CASSRDRNTEAFF.

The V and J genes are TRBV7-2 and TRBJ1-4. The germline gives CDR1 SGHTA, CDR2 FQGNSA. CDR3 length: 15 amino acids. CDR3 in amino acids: CASSLVHVEDEKLFF.

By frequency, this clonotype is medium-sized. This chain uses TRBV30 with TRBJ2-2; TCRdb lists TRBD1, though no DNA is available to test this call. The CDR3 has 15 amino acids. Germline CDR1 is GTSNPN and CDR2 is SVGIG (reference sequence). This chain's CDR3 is CAWKTGQGNTGELFF.

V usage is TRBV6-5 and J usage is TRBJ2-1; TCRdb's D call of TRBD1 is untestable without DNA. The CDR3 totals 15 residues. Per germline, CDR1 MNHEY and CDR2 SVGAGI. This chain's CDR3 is CASSSPGGPGNEQFF.

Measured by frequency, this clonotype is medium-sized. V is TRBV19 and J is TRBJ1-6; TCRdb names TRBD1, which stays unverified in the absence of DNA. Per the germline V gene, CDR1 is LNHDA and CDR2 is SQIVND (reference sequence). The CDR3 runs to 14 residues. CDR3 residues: CASSIDRGNSPLHF.

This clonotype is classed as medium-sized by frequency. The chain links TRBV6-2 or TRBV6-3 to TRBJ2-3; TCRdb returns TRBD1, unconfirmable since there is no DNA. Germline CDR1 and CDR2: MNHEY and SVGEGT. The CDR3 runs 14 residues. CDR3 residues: CASRDGGDTDTQYF.

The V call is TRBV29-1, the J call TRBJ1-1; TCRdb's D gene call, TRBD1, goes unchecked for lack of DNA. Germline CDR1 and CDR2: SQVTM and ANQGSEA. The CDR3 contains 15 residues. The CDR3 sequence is CSVDSPNRLNTEAFF.

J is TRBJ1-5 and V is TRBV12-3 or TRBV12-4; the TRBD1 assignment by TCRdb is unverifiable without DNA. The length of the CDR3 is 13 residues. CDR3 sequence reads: CASGSGGSQPQHF.

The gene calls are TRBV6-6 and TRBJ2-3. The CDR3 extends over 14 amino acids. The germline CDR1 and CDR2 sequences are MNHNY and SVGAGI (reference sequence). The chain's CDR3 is CASSYSYNTDTQYF.

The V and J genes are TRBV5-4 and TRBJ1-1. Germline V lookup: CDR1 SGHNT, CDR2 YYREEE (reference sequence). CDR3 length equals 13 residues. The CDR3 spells CATGGAPNTEAFF.

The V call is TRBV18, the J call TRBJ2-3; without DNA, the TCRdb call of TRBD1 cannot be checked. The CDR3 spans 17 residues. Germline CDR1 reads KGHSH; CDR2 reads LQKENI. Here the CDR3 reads CASSETKQGVITDTQYF.

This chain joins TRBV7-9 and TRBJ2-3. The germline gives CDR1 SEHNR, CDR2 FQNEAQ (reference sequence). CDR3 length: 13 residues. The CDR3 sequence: CASSFYTTDTQYF. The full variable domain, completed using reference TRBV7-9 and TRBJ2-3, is DTGVSQNPRHKITKRGQNVTFRCDPISEHNRLYWYRQTLGQGPEFLTYFQNEAQLEKSRLLSDRFSAERPKGSFSTLEIQRTEQGDSAMYLCASSFYTTDTQYFGPGTRLTVL.

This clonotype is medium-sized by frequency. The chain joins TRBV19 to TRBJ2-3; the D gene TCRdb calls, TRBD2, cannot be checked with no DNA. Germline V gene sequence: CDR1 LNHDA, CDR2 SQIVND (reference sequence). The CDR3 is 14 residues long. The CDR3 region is CASSSGGSTDTQYF. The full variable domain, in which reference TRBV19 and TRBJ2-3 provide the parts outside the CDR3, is DGGITQSPKYLFRKEGQNVTLSCEQNLNHDAMYWYRQDPGQGLRLIYYSQIVNDFQKGDIAEGYSVSREKKESFPLTVTSAQKNPTAFYLCASSSGGSTDTQYFGPGTRLTVL.

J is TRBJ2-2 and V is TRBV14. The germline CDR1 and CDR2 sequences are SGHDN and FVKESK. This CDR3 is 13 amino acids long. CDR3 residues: CASSPQYTGELFF.

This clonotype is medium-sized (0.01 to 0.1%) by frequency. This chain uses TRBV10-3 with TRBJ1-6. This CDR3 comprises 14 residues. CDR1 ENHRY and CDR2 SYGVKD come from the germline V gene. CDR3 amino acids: CATYDEGRTSPLHF.

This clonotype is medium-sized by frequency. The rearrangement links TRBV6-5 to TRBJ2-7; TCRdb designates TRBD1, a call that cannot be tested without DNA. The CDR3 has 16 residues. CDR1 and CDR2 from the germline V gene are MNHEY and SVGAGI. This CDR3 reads CASSYSISGYGNEQYF.

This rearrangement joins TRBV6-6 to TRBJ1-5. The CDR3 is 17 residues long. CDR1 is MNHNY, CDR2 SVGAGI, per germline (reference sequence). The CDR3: CASSHREDLLQNQPQHF.

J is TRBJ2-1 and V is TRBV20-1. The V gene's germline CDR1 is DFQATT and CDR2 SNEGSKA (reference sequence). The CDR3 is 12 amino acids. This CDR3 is CSGTINYNEQFF.

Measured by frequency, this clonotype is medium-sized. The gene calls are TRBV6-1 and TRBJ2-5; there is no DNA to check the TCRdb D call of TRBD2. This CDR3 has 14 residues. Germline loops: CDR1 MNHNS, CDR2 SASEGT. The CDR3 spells CASRPSMKGETQYF.

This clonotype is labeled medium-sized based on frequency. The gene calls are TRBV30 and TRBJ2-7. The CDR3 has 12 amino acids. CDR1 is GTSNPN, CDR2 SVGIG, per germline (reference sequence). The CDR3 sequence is CAWSRQTYEQYF.

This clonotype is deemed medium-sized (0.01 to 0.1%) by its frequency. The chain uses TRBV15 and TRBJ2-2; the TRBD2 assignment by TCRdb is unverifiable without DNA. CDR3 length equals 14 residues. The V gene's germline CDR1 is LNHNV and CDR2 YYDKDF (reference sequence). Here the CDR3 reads CATSSRLAGGELFF.

CDR3 in amino acids: CASSLDGDNSPLHF. This rearrangement joins TRBV6-5 to TRBJ1-6. Germline V lookup: CDR1 MNHEY, CDR2 SVGAGI. The CDR3 contains 14 residues.

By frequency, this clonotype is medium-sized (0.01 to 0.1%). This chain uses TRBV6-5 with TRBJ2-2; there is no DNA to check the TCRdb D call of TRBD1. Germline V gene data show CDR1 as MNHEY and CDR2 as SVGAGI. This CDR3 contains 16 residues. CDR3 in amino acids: CASSYSLDRNTGELFF.

CDR3 protein: CASSLQGDNTEAFF. J is TRBJ1-1 and V is TRBV7-6; the TRBD1 assignment by TCRdb is unverifiable without DNA. Germline V gene sequence: CDR1 SGHVS, CDR2 FNYEAQ. This CDR3 contains 14 residues.

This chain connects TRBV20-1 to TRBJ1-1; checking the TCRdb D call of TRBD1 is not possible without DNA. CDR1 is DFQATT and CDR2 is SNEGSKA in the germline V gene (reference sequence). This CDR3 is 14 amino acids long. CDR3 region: CSARDLTGGTEAFF.

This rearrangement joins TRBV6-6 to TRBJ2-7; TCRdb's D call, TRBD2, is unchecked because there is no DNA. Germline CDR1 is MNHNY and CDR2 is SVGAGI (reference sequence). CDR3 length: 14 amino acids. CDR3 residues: CASSRSGSSYEQYF.

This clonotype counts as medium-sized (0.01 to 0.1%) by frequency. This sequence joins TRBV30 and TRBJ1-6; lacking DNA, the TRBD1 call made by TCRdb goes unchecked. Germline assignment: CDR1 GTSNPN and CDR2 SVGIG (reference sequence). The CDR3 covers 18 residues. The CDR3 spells CAWRSGQVLSSYNSPLHF.